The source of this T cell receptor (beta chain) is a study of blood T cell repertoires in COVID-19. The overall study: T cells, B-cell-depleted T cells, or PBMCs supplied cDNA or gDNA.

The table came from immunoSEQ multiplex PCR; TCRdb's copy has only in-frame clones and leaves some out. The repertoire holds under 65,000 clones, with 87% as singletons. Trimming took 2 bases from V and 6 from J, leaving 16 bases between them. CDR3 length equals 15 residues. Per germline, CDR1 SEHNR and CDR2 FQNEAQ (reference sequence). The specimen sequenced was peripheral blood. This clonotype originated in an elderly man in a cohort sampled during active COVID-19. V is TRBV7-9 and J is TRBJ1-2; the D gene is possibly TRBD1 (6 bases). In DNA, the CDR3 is TGTGCCAGCAGCTTAAGCGGGGGCAGTCCTAATGGCTACACCTTC. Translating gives CASSLSGGSPNGYTF.